Listed below are T cell receptor beta chains from one sample, sequenced in a study of cytomegalovirus exposure and HLA in healthy donors. This table comes from immunoSEQ multiplex PCR, and its TCRdb copy is limited to in-frame clones, with some not included. This table has some 170,000 clones, about 86% appearing once. Specimen: PBMCs. The origin of the receptors is a young woman in good health and CMV-seronegative. Each CDR3 is given with its conserved first and last residue. The order of the fields is J gene, D gene, clone size, V gene, CDR3 DNA, CDR3 protein. The D gene is left open where the match is weak. Size is stated for part of the rows, as once, few or many counts, or as a class when the clone is expanded.

>TRBJ1-3|.|.|TRBV15
TGTGCCACCGCTGCGGAAGGAAACACCATATATTTT
CATAAEGNTIYF
>TRBJ1-2|.|.|TRBV7-2
TGTGCCAGCAGGCTACAGGGAAGCTATGGCTACACCTTC
CASRLQGSYGYTF
>TRBJ1-2|.|.|TRBV29-1
TGCAGCGTTGTTGAAGGGGGTTTAGGCTACACCTTC
CSVVEGGLGYTF
>TRBJ2-4|.|.|TRBV29-1
TGCAGCGTTGTGTCGGGATACGACGCCAAAAACATTCAGTACTTC
CSVVSGYDAKNIQYF
>TRBJ2-2|.|.|TRBV7-9
TGTGCCAGCAGCTCGGCGGGGCCCGGGGAGCTGTTTTTT
CASSSAGPGELFF
>TRBJ2-3|.|.|TRBV7-9
TGTGCCCTTGCCGGGGGCACAGATACGCAGTATTTT
CALAGGTDTQYF
>TRBJ1-1|TRBD1|once|TRBV4-1
TGCGCCAGCAGCCAGGGACAGGGATCGAACACTGAAGCTTTCTTT
CASSQGQGSNTEAFF
>TRBJ1-3|.|.|TRBV13
TGTGCCAGCAGCCCGGAGGGACTCTCTGGAAACACCATATATTTT
CASSPEGLSGNTIYF
>TRBJ2-2|.|.|TRBV6-6
TGTGCCAGCAGTTATAGACTAACTACCGGGGAGCTGTTTTTT
CASSYRLTTGELFF
>TRBJ1-5|.|.|TRBV6-1
TGTGCCAGCAGTGGTAACCCCCGTAAGTGGGGGGAGACTGTGGCCCAGCATTTT
CASSGNPRKWGETVAQHF
>TRBJ1-2|TRBD1|once|TRBV6-4
TGTGCCAGCAGTGACTCGTATGGGACAGGGGCTAACTATGGCTACACCTTC
CASSDSYGTGANYGYTF
>TRBJ2-2|.|.|TRBV4-3
TGCGCCAGCAGCCAAGAGGGACTGTCAGACACCGGGGAGCTGTTTTTT
CASSQEGLSDTGELFF
>TRBJ2-7|.|few|TRBV6-6
TGTGCCAGCAGTTACGACAGGAGGTACGAGCAGTACTTC
CASSYDRRYEQYF
>TRBJ2-7|TRBD1|.|TRBV29-1
TGCAGCGTTACCGGGACAGGGGAGGGGCAGTACTTC
CSVTGTGEGQYF
>TRBJ2-7|TRBD1|.|TRBV30
TGTGCCTGGGGGACAGGAGTTCGCTCCTACGAGCAGTACTTC
CAWGTGVRSYEQYF
>TRBJ1-5|TRBD1|once|TRBV19
TGTGCCAGTAGTATAATTGGAGGGGGCCAGCCCCAGCATTTT
CASSIIGGGQPQHF
>TRBJ1-1|.|.|TRBV27
TGTGCCAGCAGTCCCCGCGGACAGAGTAACACTGAAGCTTTCTTT
CASSPRGQSNTEAFF
>TRBJ2-7|.|.|TRBV7-9
TGTGCCAGCAGCTTATCTTCCTACGAGCAGTACTTC
CASSLSSYEQYF
>TRBJ2-1|TRBD2|.|TRBV14
TGTGCCAGCAGCCTTACTAGCGGGACCTACAATGAGCAGTTCTTC
CASSLTSGTYNEQFF
>TRBJ2-2|.|.|TRBV18
TGTGCCAGCTCACCACGGGAGTTCGGGGAGCTGTTTTTT
CASSPREFGELFF
>TRBJ1-3|.|.|TRBV5-6
TGTGCCAGCAGCTTGATGCGGTCTAGCTCTGGAAACACCATATATTTT
CASSLMRSSSGNTIYF
>TRBJ1-5|TRBD1|.|TRBV7-3
TGTGCCAGCAGGTCCGGGACAGATAGCAATCAGCCCCAGCATTTT
CASRSGTDSNQPQHF
>TRBJ1-1|.|.|TRBV7-9
TGTGCCAGCAGCTCTTCCCGGGTGAACACTGAAGCTTTCTTT
CASSSSRVNTEAFF
>TRBJ1-5|TRBD1|.|TRBV15
TGTGCCACCAGCACCTCAGGGGGGCTAGGGCAGCCCCAGCATTTT
CATSTSGGLGQPQHF
>TRBJ2-1|TRBD1|.|TRBV29-1
TGCAGCGTTCACAGGGGGATGAATGAGCAGTTCTTC
CSVHRGMNEQFF
>TRBJ1-1|TRBD1|.|TRBV2
TGTGCCAGCGGGGGACAGGGGTCAACCATGAACACTGAAGCTTTCTTT
CASGGQGSTMNTEAFF
>TRBJ2-5|TRBD2|.|TRBV9
TGTGCCAGCAGCGTAGGGCCTAGCGGGAGAGAGACCCAGTACTTC
CASSVGPSGRETQYF
>TRBJ1-6|.|.|TRBV5-6
TGTGCCAGCAGCTCTTTTAGTTCACCCCTCCACTTT
CASSSFSSPLHF
>TRBJ1-2|.|.|TRBV19
TGTGCCAGTAGCACATCCCCCGGGTCTCACGGGGGCTACACCTTC
CASSTSPGSHGGYTF
>TRBJ2-3|TRBD2|.|TRBV6-6
TGTGCCCTAGGAGCGGGAGTTAAAGATACGCAGTATTTT
CALGAGVKDTQYF
>TRBJ1-2|.|.|TRBV7-6
TGTGCCAGCAGCTTAGCGCAGGGGAACTATGGCTACACCTTC
CASSLAQGNYGYTF
>TRBJ2-6|.|once|TRBV11-2
TGTGCCAGCAGCTTACCGGGGATCTACGTCCTGACTTTC
CASSLPGIYVLTF
>TRBJ2-5|TRBD1|few|TRBV5-1
TGCGCCAGCAGTCCCGGGACAGGGGTCTCTATTAATCAAGAGACCCAGTACTTC
CASSPGTGVSINQETQYF
>TRBJ2-7|.|.|TRBV18
TGTGCCAGCTCACCACAGTTAGGTAGCGACGCCTACGAGCAGTACTTC
CASSPQLGSDAYEQYF